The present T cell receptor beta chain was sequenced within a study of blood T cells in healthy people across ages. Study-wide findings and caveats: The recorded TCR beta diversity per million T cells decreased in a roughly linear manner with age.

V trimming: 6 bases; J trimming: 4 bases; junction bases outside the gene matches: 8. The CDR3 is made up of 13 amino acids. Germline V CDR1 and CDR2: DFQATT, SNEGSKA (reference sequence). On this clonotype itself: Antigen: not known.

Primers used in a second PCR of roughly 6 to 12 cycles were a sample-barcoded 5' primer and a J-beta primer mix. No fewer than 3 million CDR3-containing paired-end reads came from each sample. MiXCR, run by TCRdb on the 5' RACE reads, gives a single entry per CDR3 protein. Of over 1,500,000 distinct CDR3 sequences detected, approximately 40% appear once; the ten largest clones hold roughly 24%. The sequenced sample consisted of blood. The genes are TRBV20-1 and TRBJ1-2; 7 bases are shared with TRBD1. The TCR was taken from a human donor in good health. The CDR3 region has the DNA TGCAGTGCCTTGACAGGGCCTCCCTATGGCTACACCTTC. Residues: CSALTGPPYGYTF.